The next 14 T cell receptor beta chains were all read from a single sample in a study of OX40 agonist ivuxolimab in advanced cancers. Data came from immunoSEQ multiplex PCR; TCRdb stores just in-frame clones and leaves some out. The sample has 95,000 to 150,000 clones; 80% to 95% are singletons. The starting material was CD4+ or CD8+ T cells sorted from blood, obtained in a trial of the OX40 agonist ivuxolimab. These receptors originate from an adult with an advanced solid tumor such as melanoma, head and neck, liver or kidney cancer.

The chain uses TRBV9 and TRBJ1-6; TRBD1 matches 7 bases. Germline V gene lookup returns CDR1 SGDLS and CDR2 YYNGEE. This CDR3 is built from 15 residues. The trim removed 3 bases at V and 7 bases at J, leaving 7 bases unmatched. The CDR3 protein is CASSDRQGANSPLHF. DNA for the CDR3: TGTGCCAGCAGCGACCGACAGGGAGCGAATTCACCCCTCCACTTT.

The chain combines TRBV4-3 with TRBJ1-3; D remains unclear. Trimming stripped 8 bases from V and 0 bases from J, with 11 bases between. The germline V gene encodes CDR1 LGHNA and CDR2 YSLEER. The length of the CDR3 is 14 residues. CDR3 DNA sequence: TGCGCCAGCGGCCGACCAGGCTCTGGAAACACCATATATTTT. This encodes CASGRPGSGNTIYF.

This clone is a singleton in its sample. The V call is TRBV4-1, the J call TRBJ1-1, with D unclear. Trimming shortened V by 1 base and J by 2 bases, and 11 bases separated the two germline ends. This CDR3 contains 15 residues. CDR1 and CDR2 from the germline V gene are MGHRA and YSYEKL. In nucleotides, the CDR3 is TGCGCCAGCAGCCAAGGGCCCTCAGCTAACACTGAAGCTTTCTTT. Protein product: CASSQGPSANTEAFF.

The chain has TRBV18 and TRBJ1-1; D may be TRBD1 (5 bases). The V end lost 5 bases, the J end lost 0 bases, and 10 bases lay between the germline ends. This CDR3 spans 14 amino acids. Per germline, CDR1 KGHSH and CDR2 LQKENI. The CDR3 sequence is CASSSTGVNTEAFF. The CDR3 DNA reads as TGTGCCAGCTCATCAACGGGGGTGAACACTGAAGCTTTCTTT.

The chain couples TRBV28 to TRBJ1-2; maybe TRBD1 (6 bases). V dropped 7 bases and J dropped 7 bases, with 19 bases sitting between them. The CDR3 runs 14 residues. Looked up from germline, CDR1 is MDHEN and CDR2 is SYDVKM. CDR3 residues: CASTTPGGRLGYTF. The CDR3, as DNA: TGTGCCAGCACAACACCGGGGGGGCGACTTGGCTACACCTTC.

A word on this clone: An end of the junction differs from the germline gene, which may be a read error. The chain recombines TRBV11-2 with TRBJ2-5; D remains unclear. There are 11 residues in the CDR3. CDR1 is SGHAT and CDR2 is FQNNGV in the germline V gene. The CDR3 region is CASLIQEAQYF. In DNA, the CDR3 is TGTGCCAGCCTTATCCAAGAGGCCCAGTACTTC.

The chain joins TRBV5-1 to TRBJ2-5, with 8 bases aligning to TRBD1. From germline, CDR1 is SGHRS and CDR2 YFSETQ. This CDR3 spans 15 amino acids. V lost 0 bases to trimming and J lost 1 base; unmatched junction nucleotides: 2. The CDR3 region has the DNA TGCGCCAGCAGCTTGGCGACAGGGGTCCAAGAGACCCAGTACTTC. Protein: CASSLATGVQETQYF.

V is TRBV30 and J is TRBJ1-2; possibly TRBD1 for D (5 bases). With 3 bases removed from V and 4 bases from J, the gap between germline ends came to 9 bases. Germline values: CDR1 GTSNPN, CDR2 SVGIG (reference sequence). The CDR3 runs 12 residues. The CDR3 nucleotides are TGTGCCTGGAGGCAGGGCACCTATGGCTACACCTTC. The encoded protein is CAWRQGTYGYTF. Combining the CDR3 with reference TRBV30 and TRBJ1-2 gives the whole variable domain SQTIHQWPATLVQPVGSPLSLECTVEGTSNPNLYWYRQAAGRGLQLLFYSVGIGQISSEVPQNLSASRPQDRQFILSSKKLLLSDSGFYLCAWRQGTYGYTFGSGTRLTVV.

This clone was recorded once. The chain joins TRBV7-3 to TRBJ2-7, with no clear D. The length of the CDR3 is 15 residues. The V end was cut by 6 bases, the J end by 6 bases, with 21 bases between. Germline V gives CDR1 SGHTA, CDR2 FQGTGA. CDR3 amino acids: CASSFKAAALGEQYF. CDR3 nucleotides: TGTGCCAGCAGTTTTAAGGCGGCAGCCTTAGGCGAGCAGTACTTC.

The V gene is TRBV7-2, the J gene TRBJ2-5, with D possibly being TRBD1 (6 bases). With 5 bases removed from V and 2 bases from J, the gap between germline ends came to 15 bases. This CDR3 comprises 15 residues. Germline loops: CDR1 SGHTA, CDR2 FQGNSA. CDR3 region: CASSRPGTKQETQYF. As DNA, the CDR3 is TGTGCCAGCAGCCGACCCGGGACAAAGCAAGAGACCCAGTACTTC.

The J gene is TRBJ2-2, the V gene TRBV7-8; TRBD1 matches at 7 bases. V was clipped by 1 base and J by 3 bases; unmatched bases: 8. The CDR3 is made up of 17 amino acids. The germline V gene encodes CDR1 SGHVS and CDR2 FQNEAQ. The CDR3 protein is CASSLVAGGMDTGELFF. CDR3 nucleotides: TGTGCCAGCAGCTTAGTTGCAGGGGGTATGGACACCGGGGAGCTGTTTTTT.

The J gene is TRBJ1-5, the V gene TRBV6-1; 11 bases line up with TRBD1. The germline V gene encodes CDR1 MNHNS and CDR2 SASEGT. The CDR3 totals 18 residues. The V segment lost 1 base and the J segment 0 bases; nucleotides outside the gene matches: 5. The CDR3 DNA reads as TGTGCCAGCAGTGAAGGGGGACAGGGGGTCCATAGCAATCAGCCCCAGCATTTT. It encodes CASSEGGQGVHSNQPQHF.

V is TRBV7-9 and J is TRBJ1-2; weak D call: TRBD1 (5 bases). The CDR3 loop spans 16 amino acids. V shed 5 bases and J shed 7 bases, with 23 bases lying between them. The germline gives CDR1 SEHNR, CDR2 FQNEAQ (reference sequence). CDR3 sequence (DNA): TGTGCCAGCAGCCATTCAGGGTCGGACAAAGCAGCTGGCTACACCTTC. Encoded protein: CASSHSGSDKAAGYTF. Filled out from reference TRBV7-9 and TRBJ1-2, the complete variable domain reads DTGVSQNPRHKITKRGQNVTFRCDPISEHNRLYWYRQTLGQGPEFLTYFQNEAQLEKSRLLSDRFSAERPKGSFSTLEIQRTEQGDSAMYLCASSHSGSDKAAGYTFGSGTRLTVV.

The chain carries TRBV19 and TRBJ1-3, with D hard to call. Trimming took off 0 bases at V and 4 bases at J, with 19 bases between the two ends. This CDR3 has 18 residues. Per the germline V gene, CDR1 is LNHDA and CDR2 is SQIVND (reference sequence). This CDR3 is CASSIEIPRRTRGNTIYF. CDR3 bases: TGTGCCAGTAGTATAGAGATCCCGAGACGAACGAGAGGAAACACCATATATTTT.